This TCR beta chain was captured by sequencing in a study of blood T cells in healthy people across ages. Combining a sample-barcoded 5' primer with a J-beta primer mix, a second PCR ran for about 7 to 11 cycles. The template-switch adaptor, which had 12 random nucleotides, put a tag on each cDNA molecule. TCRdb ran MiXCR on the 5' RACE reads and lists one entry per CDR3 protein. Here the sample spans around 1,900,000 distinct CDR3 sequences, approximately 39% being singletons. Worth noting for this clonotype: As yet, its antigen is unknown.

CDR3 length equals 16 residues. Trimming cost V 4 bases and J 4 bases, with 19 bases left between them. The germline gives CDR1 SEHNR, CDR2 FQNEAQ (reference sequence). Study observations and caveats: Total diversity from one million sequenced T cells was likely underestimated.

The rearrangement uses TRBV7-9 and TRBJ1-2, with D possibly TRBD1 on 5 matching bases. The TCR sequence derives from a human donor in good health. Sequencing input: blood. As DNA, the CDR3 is TGTGCCAGCAGCTCCGGGGGTGAAACAGCTACCTATGGCTACACCTTC. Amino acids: CASSSGGETATYGYTF.